This T cell receptor beta chain derives from a study of regulatory T cells in long-lasting Graves disease. General study findings and limits: Among the persistent patients, roughly 2,500 public clonotypes were shared, more than the approximately 970 shared among new patients.

V gave up 6 bases and J gave up 2 bases, with 14 bases separating them. Germline V gene sequence: CDR1 SGHKS, CDR2 YYEKEE (reference sequence). This CDR3 spans 14 amino acids. Time point specified: newly diagnosed GD, antithyroid drugs for less than 3 months. RNA isolated from PBMCs was used to make the TCR library. This clonotype was seen a handful of times. Its antigen is not identified. Library construction for TCR beta used iRepertoire HTBI primers and Arm-PCR of CDR3 regions. TCRdb re-derived calls from the multiplex PCR reads in MiXCR, one entry per CDR3 protein. The sample lists hundreds of thousands of distinct CDR3 sequences, over 15% occurring once. These same records also appear under a second study, on T cells in Graves' hyperthyroidism and ophthalmopathy. This second report adds: When the TCR CDR3 underwent first-round RT-PCR, the HTBI primer set was used.

The sequence derives from a man aged 35-49 years with Graves disease. The material was peripheral blood mononuclear cells (PBMCs), obtained at new diagnosis, from a patient treated with antithyroid drugs. The chain links TRBV5-5 to TRBJ1-2, with D unclear. The CDR3 loop is CASTPPSGNYGYTF. DNA for the CDR3: TGTGCCAGCACCCCTCCGTCGGGAAACTATGGCTACACCTTC.